The 14 T cell receptor beta chains listed next were all sequenced from one sample in a study of post-analysis software for immune sequencing data. TCR beta cDNA libraries had unique molecular identifiers. Using its own MiXCR run on the PCR reads, TCRdb lists one record per CDR3 protein. Of hundreds of thousands of distinct CDR3 sequences in the sample, just under 30% were seen once. These receptors have no identified antigens. General observations from the study: Patients showed TRBV5-6, TRBV5-1 and TRBV20-1 among five TRBV segments more frequent than in controls.

Sequenced material: blood. These receptors originate from a girl aged 10-17 years with multiple sclerosis.

The chain combines TRBV15 with TRBJ1-5; D remains unclear. This CDR3 contains 15 residues. V gave up 5 bases and J gave up 0 bases, with 11 bases separating them. Germline assignment: CDR1 LNHNV and CDR2 YYDKDF (reference sequence). Here the CDR3 reads CATSPLKYSNQPQHF. CDR3 coding DNA: TGTGCCACCAGCCCGCTCAAGTATAGCAATCAGCCCCAGCATTTT.

V and J are TRBV9 and TRBJ1-1, with TRBD1 as a possible D gene (5 bases). The CDR3 extends over 15 amino acids. From germline, CDR1 is SGDLS and CDR2 YYNGEE. V lost 4 bases and J lost 0, with 13 bases in between. The CDR3 spells CASSPGPFLNTEAFF. CDR3 nucleotide sequence: TGTGCCAGCAGCCCGGGACCGTTTTTGAACACTGAAGCTTTCTTT.

Notes on this clonotype: This may be a read error: a much more frequent sequence differs by one nucleotide. The rearrangement links TRBV6-1 to TRBJ2-7; D is perhaps TRBD1 (6 bases). The CDR3 has 16 residues. Trimming removed 2 bases at V and 0 bases at J, with 14 bases between. Looked up from germline, CDR1 is MNHNS and CDR2 is SASEGT. The CDR3 loop is CASSELWTESSYEQYF. CDR3 bases: TGTGCCAGCAGTGAATTGTGGACAGAGAGCTCCTACGAGCAGTACTTC.

This chain joins TRBV12-3 or TRBV12-4 and TRBJ1-5, with D perhaps TRBD1 (5 bases). Trimming took 7 bases from V and 3 from J, leaving 16 bases between them. The CDR3 sequence is 15 residues long. The CDR3 DNA reads TGTGCCAGCACCACGGAGTGGGGACCCAATCAGCCCCAGCATTTT. Its translation: CASTTEWGPNQPQHF.

The genes are TRBV4-1 and TRBJ2-7; D is undetermined. With 3 bases removed from V and 3 bases from J, the gap between germline ends came to 9 bases. Germline CDR1 is MGHRA and CDR2 is YSYEKL. The CDR3 totals 13 residues. The CDR3 DNA follows: TGCGCCAGCAGCCACCGACGGAGCTACGAGCAGTACTTC. This translates into CASSHRRSYEQYF.

This clonotype occurred a few times. This rearrangement joins TRBV7-9 to TRBJ2-1; D possibly corresponds to TRBD2 (6 bases). The CDR3 spans 13 residues. V lost 2 bases and J 15 bases, leaving 17 bases between the germline ends. CDR1 SEHNR and CDR2 FQNEAQ come from the germline V gene (reference sequence). The CDR3 bases are TGTGCCAGCAGCTTACAGCGCGGCGGAGCGGGGTTCTTC. Translating gives CASSLQRGGAGFF.

The chain joins TRBV20-1 to TRBJ2-3; 7 bases are shared with TRBD2. CDR3 size: 13 residues. Germline assignment: CDR1 DFQATT and CDR2 SNEGSKA (reference sequence). V lost 5 bases, J lost 2 bases, and 4 bases stayed unmatched. CDR3 in amino acids: CSASAGVTDTQYF. CDR3 in DNA: TGCAGTGCTTCGGCGGGAGTCACAGATACGCAGTATTTT.

This clonotype came up a few times. V and J are TRBV18 and TRBJ1-5, with 8 bases aligning to TRBD1. The junction had 5 bases not matched to a gene; V was cut back by 2 bases and J by 5 bases. The CDR3 has 15 amino acids. Germline CDR1 KGHSH, CDR2 LQKENI. The CDR3, as DNA: TGTGCCAGCTCACCATCGGACAGGGATTATCAGCCCCAGCATTTT. As protein: CASSPSDRDYQPQHF. The full variable domain, rest sourced from reference TRBV18 and TRBJ1-5, is NAGVMQNPRHLVRRRGQEARLRCSPMKGHSHVYWYRQLPEEGLKFMVYLQKENIIDESGMPKERFSAEFPKEGPSILRIQQVVRGDSAAYFCASSPSDRDYQPQHFGDGTRLSIL.

With regard to this clonotype: One end of the junction varies from germline; a read error may be responsible. The chain carries TRBV4-3 and TRBJ2-2; tentatively, D is TRBD2 (6 bases). CDR1 is LGHNA and CDR2 is YSLEER in the germline V gene. The CDR3 is 15 amino acids. CDR3 sequence (DNA): TGCGCCCGCAGCCAAGATTACGGGGGTACCGGGGAGCTGTTTTTT. This codes for CARSQDYGGTGELFF.

The chain joins TRBV5-1 to TRBJ1-5, with TRBD1 as a possible D gene (6 bases). The CDR3 is made up of 13 amino acids. In germline, CDR1 is SGHRS, CDR2 YFSETQ. The V gene lost 4 bases and the J gene lost 6 bases, with 11 bases spanning the gap. Here the CDR3 reads CASSNTGSQPQHF. CDR3 in DNA: TGCGCCAGCAGCAATACAGGGAGTCAGCCCCAGCATTTT.

This clonotype was seen a few times. This chain links TRBV2 with TRBJ2-3; 9 bases match TRBD2. CDR3 length: 16 amino acids. With V trimmed by 11 bases and J by 2 bases, 14 bases remained unmatched. Germline V gene data show CDR1 as SNHLY and CDR2 as FYNNEI. The CDR3 reads CAGPPRTSGPTDTQYF. DNA for the CDR3: TGTGCCGGGCCCCCCCGTACTAGCGGGCCCACAGATACGCAGTATTTT.

The CDR3: CASSLPRQFYNEQFF. The CDR3 DNA reads TGTGCCAGCAGCCTCCCGCGACAGTTCTACAATGAGCAGTTCTTC. The chain has TRBV7-2 and TRBJ2-1; D possibly corresponds to TRBD1 (5 bases). This CDR3 region has 15 residues. Between the trimmed V and J ends, which lost 5 bases and 3 bases, there was a span of 14 bases. Germline assignment: CDR1 SGHTA and CDR2 FQGNSA.

Only a few counts were recorded for this clonotype. This rearrangement joins TRBV29-1 to TRBJ2-7; D might be TRBD1 (6 bases). Germline V lookup: CDR1 SQVTM, CDR2 ANQGSEA. The germline V and J ends were trimmed by 5 bases and 2 bases, with 16 bases remaining between them. CDR3 length: 14 amino acids. This chain's CDR3 is CSVSTAGDPYEQYF. The DNA for the CDR3 is TGCAGCGTTTCGACCGCAGGGGATCCCTACGAGCAGTACTTC.

The chain combines TRBV10-3 with TRBJ1-1, with D uncertain. V dropped 3 bases and J dropped 5 bases, with 16 bases sitting between them. The CDR3 totals 15 residues. Germline CDR1 reads ENHRY; CDR2 reads SYGVKD. CDR3 residues: CAISDSAGPGTEAFF. For the CDR3, the DNA is TGTGCCATCAGTGACTCCGCGGGCCCTGGGACTGAAGCTTTCTTT.